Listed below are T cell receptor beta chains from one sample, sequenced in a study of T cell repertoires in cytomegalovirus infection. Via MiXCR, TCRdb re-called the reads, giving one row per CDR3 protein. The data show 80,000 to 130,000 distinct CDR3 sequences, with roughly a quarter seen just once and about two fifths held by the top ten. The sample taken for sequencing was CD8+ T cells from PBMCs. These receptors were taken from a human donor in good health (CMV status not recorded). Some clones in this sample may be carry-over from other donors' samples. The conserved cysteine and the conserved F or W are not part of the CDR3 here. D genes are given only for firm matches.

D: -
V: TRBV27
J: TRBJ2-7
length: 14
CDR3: ASSLSFGEVDYEQY

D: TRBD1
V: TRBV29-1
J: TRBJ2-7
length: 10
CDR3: SVRGQGYEQY

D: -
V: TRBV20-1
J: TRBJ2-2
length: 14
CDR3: SAREAGRLNTGELF

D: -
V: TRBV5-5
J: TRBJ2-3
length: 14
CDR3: ASSLVPREIPDTQY

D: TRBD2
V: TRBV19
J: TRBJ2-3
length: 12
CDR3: ASSMERGADTQY

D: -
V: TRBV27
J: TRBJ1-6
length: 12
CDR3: ASTGRGYNSPLH

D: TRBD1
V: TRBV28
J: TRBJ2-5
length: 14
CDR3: ASSFPTQGVGETQY

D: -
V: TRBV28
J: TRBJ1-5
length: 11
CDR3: ASSGVLRQPQH

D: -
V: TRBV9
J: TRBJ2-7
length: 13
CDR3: ASSVEPLSSYEQY

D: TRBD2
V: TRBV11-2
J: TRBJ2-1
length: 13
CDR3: ASSLGPGGPNEQF

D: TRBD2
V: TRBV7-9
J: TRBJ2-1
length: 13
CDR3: ASSKSEAGDNEQF

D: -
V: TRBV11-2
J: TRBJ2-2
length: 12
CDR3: ASSPGLGTGELF

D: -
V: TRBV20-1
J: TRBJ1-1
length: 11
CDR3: SARDSGVTEAF

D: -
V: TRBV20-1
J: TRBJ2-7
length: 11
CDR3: SALRDKSYEQY

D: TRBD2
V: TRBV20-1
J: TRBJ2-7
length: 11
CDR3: SARVGGVYEQY

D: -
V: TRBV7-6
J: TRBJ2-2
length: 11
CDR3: ASSLVYTGELF

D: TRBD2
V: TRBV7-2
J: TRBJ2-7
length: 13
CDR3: ASSREGLGVYEQY

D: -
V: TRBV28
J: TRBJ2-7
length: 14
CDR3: ASSPPPRGPSYEQY

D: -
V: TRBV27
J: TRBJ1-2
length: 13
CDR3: ASSYNRASNYGYT

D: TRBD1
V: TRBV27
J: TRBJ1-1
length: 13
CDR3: ASSLGTGFNTEAF

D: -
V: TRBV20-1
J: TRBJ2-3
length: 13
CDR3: SASGLPPSTDTQY

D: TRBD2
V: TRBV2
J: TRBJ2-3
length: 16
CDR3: ASPGLAGARSITDTQY

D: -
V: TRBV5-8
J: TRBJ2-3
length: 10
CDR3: ASSLFSDTQY

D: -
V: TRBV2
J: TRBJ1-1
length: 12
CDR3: ASHMRQDLPRAF

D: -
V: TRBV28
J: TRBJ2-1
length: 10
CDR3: ASSFTGTEQF

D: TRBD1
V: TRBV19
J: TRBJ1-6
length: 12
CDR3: ARSEGQSYSPLH

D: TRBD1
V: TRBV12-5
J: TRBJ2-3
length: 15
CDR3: ASGGTGTGGPPDTQY

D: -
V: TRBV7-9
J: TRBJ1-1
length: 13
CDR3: ASSPGSGSRTEAF

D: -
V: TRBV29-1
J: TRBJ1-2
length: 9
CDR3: SVLAGTGYT

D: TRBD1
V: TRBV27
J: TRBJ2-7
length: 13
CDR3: ASSFLPTGGNEQY

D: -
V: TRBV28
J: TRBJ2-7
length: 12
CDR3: ASSLPGAFYEQY

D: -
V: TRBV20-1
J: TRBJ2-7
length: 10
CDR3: SARVEGTEQY

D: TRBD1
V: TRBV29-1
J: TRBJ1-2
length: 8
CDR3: SVGGQSET

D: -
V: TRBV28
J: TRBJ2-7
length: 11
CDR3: ASSPQTDYAQY

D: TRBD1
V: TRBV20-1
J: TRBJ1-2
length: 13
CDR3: SARIEEGALGGYT

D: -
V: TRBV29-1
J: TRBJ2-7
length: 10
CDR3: SVTPQGYEQY

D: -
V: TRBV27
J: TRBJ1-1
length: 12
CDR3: ASSLGAPGTEAF

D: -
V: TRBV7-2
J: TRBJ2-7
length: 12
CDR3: ASSLVGVGGEQY

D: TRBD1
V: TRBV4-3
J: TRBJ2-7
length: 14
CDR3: ASSQDSTGSSYEQY

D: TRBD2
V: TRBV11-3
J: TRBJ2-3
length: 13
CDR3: ASSFGGMGTDTQY

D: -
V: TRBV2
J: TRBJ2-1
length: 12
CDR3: ASSELVQFNEQF

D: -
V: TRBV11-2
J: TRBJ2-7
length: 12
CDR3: ASTLSPISYEQY

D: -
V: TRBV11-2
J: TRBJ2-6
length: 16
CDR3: ASSLNGGVLRGANVLT

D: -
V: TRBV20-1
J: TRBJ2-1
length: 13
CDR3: SARDFGGNANEQF

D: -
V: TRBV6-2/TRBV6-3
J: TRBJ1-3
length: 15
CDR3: ASSSSGPLRSGNTIY

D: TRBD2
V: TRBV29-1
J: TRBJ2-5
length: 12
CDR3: SVVSLGGGETQY

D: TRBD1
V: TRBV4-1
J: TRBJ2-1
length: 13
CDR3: ASSPDRGPHNEQF